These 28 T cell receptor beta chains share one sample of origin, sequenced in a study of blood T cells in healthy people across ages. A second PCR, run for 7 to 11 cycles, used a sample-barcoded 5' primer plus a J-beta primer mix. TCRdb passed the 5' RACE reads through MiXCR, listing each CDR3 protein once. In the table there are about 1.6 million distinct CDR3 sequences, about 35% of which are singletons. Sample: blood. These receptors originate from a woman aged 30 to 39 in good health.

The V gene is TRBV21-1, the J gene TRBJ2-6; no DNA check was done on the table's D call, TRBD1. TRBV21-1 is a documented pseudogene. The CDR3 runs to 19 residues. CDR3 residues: CASRTNGTGGASGANVLTF. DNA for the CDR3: TGTGCCAGCAGAACTAACGGGACAGGGGGCGCTTCTGGGGCCAACGTCCTGACTTTC.

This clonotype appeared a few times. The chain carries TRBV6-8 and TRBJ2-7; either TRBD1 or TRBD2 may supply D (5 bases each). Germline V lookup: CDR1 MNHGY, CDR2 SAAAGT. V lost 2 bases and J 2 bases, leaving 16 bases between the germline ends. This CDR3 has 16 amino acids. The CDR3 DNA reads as TGTGCCAGCAGTTACCGGGACCTTATCTCCACCTACGAGCAGTACTTC. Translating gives CASSYRDLISTYEQYF.

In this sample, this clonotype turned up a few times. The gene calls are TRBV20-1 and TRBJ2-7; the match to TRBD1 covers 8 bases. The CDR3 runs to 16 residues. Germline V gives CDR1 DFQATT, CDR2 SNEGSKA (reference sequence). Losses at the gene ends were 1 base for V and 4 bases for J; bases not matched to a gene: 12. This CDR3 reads CSARVQDRASRYEQYF. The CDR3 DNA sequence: TGCAGTGCTAGAGTCCAGGACAGGGCATCTAGGTACGAGCAGTACTTC.

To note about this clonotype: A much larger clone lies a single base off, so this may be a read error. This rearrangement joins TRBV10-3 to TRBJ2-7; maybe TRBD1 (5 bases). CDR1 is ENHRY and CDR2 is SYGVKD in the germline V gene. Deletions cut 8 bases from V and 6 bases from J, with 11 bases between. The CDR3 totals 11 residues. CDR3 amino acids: CAIGVGVEQYF. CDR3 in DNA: TGTGCCATCGGTGTAGGGGTCGAGCAGTACTTC.

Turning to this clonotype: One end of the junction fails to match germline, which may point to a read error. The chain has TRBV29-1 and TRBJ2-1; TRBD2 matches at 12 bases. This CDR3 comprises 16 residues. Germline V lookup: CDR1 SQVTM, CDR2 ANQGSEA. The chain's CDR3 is CSVNKPGLAGSNKQFF. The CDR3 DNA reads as TGCAGCGTAAATAAACCGGGACTAGCGGGCTCCAATAAGCAGTTCTTC.

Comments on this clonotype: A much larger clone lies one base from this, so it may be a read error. The DNA for the CDR3 is TGTGCCAACAGCCCTATTACGAGCTCCTACAATGAGCAGTTCTTC. It translates to CANSPITSSYNEQFF. The chain carries TRBV7-2 and TRBJ2-1; no firm D call. Germline CDR1 reads SGHTA; CDR2 reads FQGNSA. This CDR3 spans 15 amino acids.

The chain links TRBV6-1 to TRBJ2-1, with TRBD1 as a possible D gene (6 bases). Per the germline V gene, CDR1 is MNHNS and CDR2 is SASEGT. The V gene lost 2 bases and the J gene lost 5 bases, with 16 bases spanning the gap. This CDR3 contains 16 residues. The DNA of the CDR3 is TGTGCCAGCAGTGAACAGGGGAAGTTAATTAACAATGAGCAGTTCTTC. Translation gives CASSEQGKLINNEQFF.

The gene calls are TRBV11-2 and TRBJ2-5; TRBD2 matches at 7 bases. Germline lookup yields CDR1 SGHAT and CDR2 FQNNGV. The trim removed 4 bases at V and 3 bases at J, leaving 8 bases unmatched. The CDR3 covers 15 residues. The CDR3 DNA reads TGTGCCAGCAGCTCACCCCCGGGAGGTGAAGAGACCCAGTACTTC. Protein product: CASSSPPGGEETQYF. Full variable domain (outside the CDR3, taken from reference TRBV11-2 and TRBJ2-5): EAGVAQSPRYKIIEKRQSVAFWCNPISGHATLYWYQQILGQGPKLLIQFQNNGVVDDSQLPKDRFSAERLKGVDSTLKIQPAKLEDSAVYLCASSSPPGGEETQYFGPGTRLLVL.

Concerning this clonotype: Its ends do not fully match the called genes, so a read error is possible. This CDR3 is CVSSLATGGEQYF. The CDR3 DNA reads TGTGTCAGCAGCTTAGCGACAGGGGGGGAGCAGTACTTC. The V call is TRBV13, the J call TRBJ2-5, with 9 bases lining up with TRBD1. This CDR3 region has 13 residues. CDR1 PRHDT and CDR2 FYEKMQ come from the germline V gene (reference sequence). Variable domain in full (rest from reference TRBV13 and TRBJ2-5): AAGVIQSPRHLIKEKRETATLKCYPIPRHDTVYWYQQGPGQDPQFLISFYEKMQSDKGSIPDRFSAQQFSDYHSELNMSSLELGDSALYFCVSSLATGGEQYFGPGTRLLVL.

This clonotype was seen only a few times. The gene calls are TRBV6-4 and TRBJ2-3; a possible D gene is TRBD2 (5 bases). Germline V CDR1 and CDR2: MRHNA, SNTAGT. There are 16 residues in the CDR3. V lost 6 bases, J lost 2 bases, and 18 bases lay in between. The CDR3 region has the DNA TGTGCCAGCAGACCCACTAGTAACCAGCTCACAGATACGCAGTATTTT. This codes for CASRPTSNQLTDTQYF.

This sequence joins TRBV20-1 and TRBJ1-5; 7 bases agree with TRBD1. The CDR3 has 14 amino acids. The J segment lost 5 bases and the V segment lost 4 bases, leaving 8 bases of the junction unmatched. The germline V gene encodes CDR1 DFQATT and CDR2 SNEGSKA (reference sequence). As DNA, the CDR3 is TGCAGTGCTACCGACAGGGAGTGGGATCAGCCCCAGCATTTT. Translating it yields CSATDREWDQPQHF.

CDR3 protein: CASTRQETYEQYF. The CDR3 coding sequence is TGTGCCAGCACGAGACAGGAAACCTACGAGCAGTACTTC. The V and J genes are TRBV6-1 and TRBJ2-5, with D possibly matching TRBD1 (6 bases). Near its end, the DNA agrees better with TRBJ2-7, so the J call may be wrong. CDR1 MNHNS and CDR2 SASEGT come from the germline V gene. This CDR3 region has 13 residues.

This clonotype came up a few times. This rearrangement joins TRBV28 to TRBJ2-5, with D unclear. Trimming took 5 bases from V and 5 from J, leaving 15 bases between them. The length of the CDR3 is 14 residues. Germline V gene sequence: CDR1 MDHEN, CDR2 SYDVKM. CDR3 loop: CASSPDSTGETQYF. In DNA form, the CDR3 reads TGTGCCAGCAGTCCCGATAGCACTGGGGAGACCCAGTACTTC.

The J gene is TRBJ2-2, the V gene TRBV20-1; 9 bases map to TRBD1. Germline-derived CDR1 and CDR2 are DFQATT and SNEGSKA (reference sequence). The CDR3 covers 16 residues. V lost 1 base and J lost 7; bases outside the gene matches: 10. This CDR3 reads CSARVGTGPEDGELFF. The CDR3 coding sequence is TGCAGTGCTAGAGTGGGGACAGGGCCTGAGGACGGGGAGCTGTTTTTT.

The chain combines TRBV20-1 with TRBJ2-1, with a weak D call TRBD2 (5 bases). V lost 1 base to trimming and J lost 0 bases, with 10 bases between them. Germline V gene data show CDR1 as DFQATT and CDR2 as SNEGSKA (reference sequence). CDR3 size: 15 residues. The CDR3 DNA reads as TGCAGTGCTAGAGTCAGCGGACTCTCCTACAATGAGCAGTTCTTC. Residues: CSARVSGLSYNEQFF.

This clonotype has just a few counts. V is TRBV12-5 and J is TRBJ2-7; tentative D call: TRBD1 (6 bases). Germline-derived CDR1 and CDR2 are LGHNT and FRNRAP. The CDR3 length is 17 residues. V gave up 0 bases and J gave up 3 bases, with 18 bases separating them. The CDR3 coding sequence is TGTGCTAGTGGTTTGGTAAAACAGAATGGGGGCTACTACGAGCAGTACTTC. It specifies CASGLVKQNGGYYEQYF.

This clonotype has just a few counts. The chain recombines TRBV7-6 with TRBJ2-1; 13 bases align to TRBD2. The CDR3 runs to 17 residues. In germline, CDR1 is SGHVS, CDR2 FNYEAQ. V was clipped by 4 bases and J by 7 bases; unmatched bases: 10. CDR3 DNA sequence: TGTGCCAGCAGCTCAACCATACTGGGACTAGCGGGAAATGAGCAGTTCTTC. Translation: CASSSTILGLAGNEQFF.

CDR3: CASSEGGWNSPLHF. Here the CDR3 DNA reads TGTGCCAGCAGTGAGGGAGGGTGGAATTCACCCCTCCACTTT. V gene TRBV2 combines with J gene TRBJ1-6; D is unclear. CDR3 length: 14 residues. The V end lost 3 bases, the J end lost 7 bases, and 10 bases lay between the germline ends. Germline V CDR1 and CDR2: SNHLY, FYNNEI.

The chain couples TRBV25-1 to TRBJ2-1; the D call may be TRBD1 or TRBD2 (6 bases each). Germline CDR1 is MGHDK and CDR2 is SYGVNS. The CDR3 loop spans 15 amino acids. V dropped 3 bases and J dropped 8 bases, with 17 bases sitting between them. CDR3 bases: TGTGCCAGCAGTGAGAGGGGGGCCTATCTTGATGAGCAGTTCTTC. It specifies CASSERGAYLDEQFF. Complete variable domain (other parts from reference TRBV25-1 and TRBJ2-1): EADIYQTPRYLVIGTGKKITLECSQTMGHDKMYWYQQDPGMELHLIHYSYGVNSTEKGDLSSESTVSRIRTEHFPLTLESARPSHTSQYLCASSERGAYLDEQFFGPGTRLTVL.

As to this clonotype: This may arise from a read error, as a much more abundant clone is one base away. CDR3 in DNA: TGTGCCAGCAGCAAGACCGGGGAGCTGTTTTTT. It codes for CASSKTGELFF. The gene calls are TRBV7-9 and TRBJ2-2; no firm D call. V shed 5 bases and J shed 5 bases, with 3 bases lying between them. This CDR3 is built from 11 residues. The germline V gene encodes CDR1 SEHNR and CDR2 FQNEAQ (reference sequence).

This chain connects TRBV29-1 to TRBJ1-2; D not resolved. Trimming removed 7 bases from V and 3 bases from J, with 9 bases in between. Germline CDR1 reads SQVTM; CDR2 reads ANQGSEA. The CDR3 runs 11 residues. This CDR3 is CSGRWDYGYTF. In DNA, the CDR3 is TGCAGCGGTCGGTGGGACTATGGCTACACCTTC.

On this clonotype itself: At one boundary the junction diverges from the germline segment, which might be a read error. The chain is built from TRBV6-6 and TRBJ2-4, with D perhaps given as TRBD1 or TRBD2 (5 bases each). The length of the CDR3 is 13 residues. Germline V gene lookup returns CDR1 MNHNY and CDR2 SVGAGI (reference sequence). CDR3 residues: CASSPGLIGEQCF. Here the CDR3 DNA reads TGTGCCAGCAGCCCGGGGCTAATCGGCGAGCAGTGCTTC.

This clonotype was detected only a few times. This chain's CDR3 is CASSPSQANYGYTF. In nucleotides, the CDR3 is TGCGCCAGCAGCCCGTCTCAGGCTAACTATGGCTACACCTTC. J is TRBJ1-2 and V is TRBV5-1; D is uncertain. With 4 bases removed from V and 0 bases from J, the gap between germline ends came to 10 bases. The CDR3 loop spans 14 amino acids. CDR1 is SGHRS, CDR2 YFSETQ, per germline. The full variable domain, in which reference TRBV5-1 and TRBJ1-2 provide the parts outside the CDR3, is KAGVTQTPRYLIKTRGQQVTLSCSPISGHRSVSWYQQTPGQGLQFLFEYFSETQRNKGNFPGRFSGRQFSNSRSEMNVSTLELGDSALYLCASSPSQANYGYTFGSGTRLTVV.

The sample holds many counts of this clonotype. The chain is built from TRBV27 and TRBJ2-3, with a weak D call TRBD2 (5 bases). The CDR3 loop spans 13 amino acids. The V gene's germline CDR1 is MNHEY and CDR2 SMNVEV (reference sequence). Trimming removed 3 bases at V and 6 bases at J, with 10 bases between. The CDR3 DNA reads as TGTGCCAGCAGTTTTCGCCTAGCTGATACGCAGTATTTT. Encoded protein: CASSFRLADTQYF.

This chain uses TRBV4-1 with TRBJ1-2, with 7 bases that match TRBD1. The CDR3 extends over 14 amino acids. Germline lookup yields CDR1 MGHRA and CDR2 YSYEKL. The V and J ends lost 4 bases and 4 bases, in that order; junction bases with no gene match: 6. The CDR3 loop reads CASSREQGFYGYTF. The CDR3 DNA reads TGCGCCAGCAGCCGGGAACAGGGGTTCTATGGCTACACCTTC.

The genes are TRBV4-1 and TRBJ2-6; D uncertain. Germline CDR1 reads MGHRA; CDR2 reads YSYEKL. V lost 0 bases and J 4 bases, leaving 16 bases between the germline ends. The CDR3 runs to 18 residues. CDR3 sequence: CASSQDITLKSGANVLTF. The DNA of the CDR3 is TGCGCCAGCAGCCAAGACATAACCCTAAAGTCCGGGGCCAACGTCCTGACTTTC.

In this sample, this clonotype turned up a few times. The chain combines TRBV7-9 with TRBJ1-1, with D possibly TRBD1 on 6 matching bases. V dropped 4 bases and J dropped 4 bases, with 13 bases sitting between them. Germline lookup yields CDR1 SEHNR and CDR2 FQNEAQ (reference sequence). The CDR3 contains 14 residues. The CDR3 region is CASSSLIGGTEAFF. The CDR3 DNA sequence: TGTGCCAGCAGCTCCTTGATAGGGGGCACTGAAGCTTTCTTT.

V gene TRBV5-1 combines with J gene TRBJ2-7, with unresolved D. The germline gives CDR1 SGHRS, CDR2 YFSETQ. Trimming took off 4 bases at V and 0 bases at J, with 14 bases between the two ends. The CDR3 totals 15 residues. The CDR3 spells CASSPTDGLSYEQYF. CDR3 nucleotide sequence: TGCGCCAGCAGCCCTACGGACGGGCTCTCCTACGAGCAGTACTTC. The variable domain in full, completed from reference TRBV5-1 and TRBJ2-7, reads KAGVTQTPRYLIKTRGQQVTLSCSPISGHRSVSWYQQTPGQGLQFLFEYFSETQRNKGNFPGRFSGRQFSNSRSEMNVSTLELGDSALYLCASSPTDGLSYEQYFGPGTRLTVT.